What follows are 30 T cell receptor beta chains derived from one specimen sequenced in a study of blood T cell repertoires in COVID-19 (dated by TCRdb to about 2020). Receptors were amplified or captured by the immunoSEQ multiplex PCR assay. TCRdb retrieved this table from immuneACCESS and kept in-frame rearrangements only. Not all clones are present; in checked studies, unresolved V genes account for under half, and no reason is known for the remainder. The sample table records roughly 140,000 clones; 88% of these occur just once. The ten most abundant clones make up over 1.5% of the sample. Sequencing was done on a sample of peripheral blood. The receptors here all came from a man between 70 and 80 years old with acute or convalescent COVID-19.

This clone is a singleton in its sample. The chain links TRBV15 to TRBJ2-3; a possible D gene is TRBD2 (5 bases). Trimming shortened V by 3 bases and J by 5 bases, and 24 bases separated the two germline ends. CDR1 LNHNV and CDR2 YYDKDF come from the germline V gene (reference sequence). This CDR3 is 18 amino acids long. The CDR3 region has the DNA TGTGCCACCAGCAGCGAAGGTCGGGAAAAAGCGCATAGAGATACGCAGTATTTT. Amino acids: CATSSEGREKAHRDTQYF. Using reference TRBV15 and TRBJ2-3 for the parts outside the CDR3, the full variable domain is DAMVIQNPRYQVTQFGKPVTLSCSQTLNHNVMYWYQQKSSQAPKLLFHYYDKDFNNEADTPDNFQSRRPNTSFCFLDIRSPGLGDTAMYLCATSSEGREKAHRDTQYFGPGTRLTVL.

The sample holds one count of this clone. This chain connects TRBV29-1 to TRBJ1-2; 7 bases line up with TRBD1. The CDR3 loop spans 13 amino acids. J lost 6 bases, V lost 1 base, and 5 bases had no gene match. CDR1 is SQVTM and CDR2 is ANQGSEA in the germline V gene. The CDR3 DNA sequence: TGCAGCGTTGAAGGCGGCACAGGGGATGGCTACACCTTC. Translation: CSVEGGTGDGYTF.

The chain has TRBV6-1 and TRBJ1-4; D unresolved. CDR1 and CDR2 from the germline V gene are MNHNS and SASEGT. CDR3 size: 15 residues. V lost 3 bases and J lost 4, with 12 bases in between. Here the CDR3 reads CASSDPGPYNEKLFF. DNA of the CDR3: TGTGCCAGCAGTGATCCTGGGCCGTATAATGAAAAACTGTTTTTT.

The chain couples TRBV11-2 to TRBJ1-1; 8 bases fit TRBD1. The CDR3 consists of 15 residues. CDR1 is SGHAT and CDR2 is FQNNGV in the germline V gene. V gave up 0 bases and J gave up 7 bases; unmatched junction bases: 7. DNA of the CDR3: TGTGCCAGCAGCTTAGAGGGCAGGGGGCGGGGTGAAGCTTTCTTT. It translates to CASSLEGRGRGEAFF. Full variable domain (missing parts from reference TRBV11-2 and TRBJ1-1): EAGVAQSPRYKIIEKRQSVAFWCNPISGHATLYWYQQILGQGPKLLIQFQNNGVVDDSQLPKDRFSAERLKGVDSTLKIQPAKLEDSAVYLCASSLEGRGRGEAFFGQGTRLTVV.

The genes are TRBV5-1 and TRBJ1-1; 10 bases are shared with TRBD1. Unmatched junction bases numbered 7, after V lost 4 bases and J lost 1 base. The CDR3 totals 16 residues. Germline V gene data show CDR1 as SGHRS and CDR2 as YFSETQ. The CDR3 coding sequence is TGCGCCAGCAGCCCGGGACAGGGGATTGGGAACACTGAAGCTTTCTTT. Protein product: CASSPGQGIGNTEAFF.

The chain carries TRBV19 and TRBJ2-1; 11 bases align to TRBD2. Per germline, CDR1 LNHDA and CDR2 SQIVND (reference sequence). The CDR3 is made up of 17 amino acids. The V gene end was trimmed by 3 bases and the J gene end by 7 bases; junction bases not matched to a gene: 11. CDR3 protein: CASSIEKTSGRMNEQFF. The CDR3 nucleotides read TGTGCCAGTAGTATCGAAAAAACTAGCGGGAGAATGAATGAGCAGTTCTTC.

J is TRBJ2-3 and V is TRBV6-2 or TRBV6-3; a possible D gene is TRBD1 (5 bases). The V gene lost 1 base and the J gene lost 1 base, with 9 bases spanning the gap. The CDR3 length is 15 residues. The germline gives CDR1 MNHEY, CDR2 SVGEGT. CDR3 residues: CASSYYGQGTDTQYF. The CDR3 DNA is TGTGCCAGCAGTTACTACGGACAAGGCACAGATACGCAGTATTTT.

The V and J genes are TRBV11-2 and TRBJ1-1; tentatively, D is TRBD1 (6 bases). Trimming cost V 3 bases and J 5 bases, with 13 bases left between them. Germline CDR1 is SGHAT and CDR2 is FQNNGV. The CDR3 length is 14 residues. CDR3 loop: CASSLLQGDTEAFF. In nucleotides, the CDR3 is TGTGCCAGCAGCTTGTTACAGGGCGATACTGAAGCTTTCTTT.

The chain carries TRBV27 and TRBJ2-7; TRBD2 aligns across 8 bases. V shed 0 bases and J 3 bases; nucleotides not matched to a gene: 4. This CDR3 region has 15 residues. CDR1 is MNHEY and CDR2 is SMNVEV in the germline V gene (reference sequence). For the CDR3, the DNA is TGTGCCAGCAGTTTATCTAGCGGGACGAGCTACGAGCAGTACTTC. It encodes CASSLSSGTSYEQYF.

The chain uses TRBV5-1 and TRBJ1-2, with 7 bases that match TRBD1. Germline V gene data show CDR1 as SGHRS and CDR2 as YFSETQ. The CDR3 length is 14 residues. The V and J ends lost 5 bases and 4 bases, in that order; junction bases with no gene match: 8. CDR3 sequence: CASRYTGASYGYTF. The CDR3 nucleotides read TGCGCCAGCAGATATACAGGGGCTAGCTATGGCTACACCTTC.

There are a few counts of this clone. Here the CDR3 reads CATLTSWNTGELFF. CDR3 nucleotides: TGTGCCACACTGACTAGCTGGAACACCGGGGAGCTGTTTTTT. This chain connects TRBV24-1 to TRBJ2-2; 7 positions match TRBD2. There are 14 residues in the CDR3. CDR1 is KGHDR and CDR2 is SFDVKD in the germline V gene. The V segment lost 10 bases and the J segment 1 base; nucleotides outside the gene matches: 5.

The CDR3 coding sequence is TGTGCCAGCAGCTTAGCGGGGGGGCAAGATACGCAGTATTTT. This translates into CASSLAGGQDTQYF. The chain carries TRBV6-6 and TRBJ2-3, with 11 positions matching TRBD2. Germline V gene data show CDR1 as MNHNY and CDR2 as SVGAGI (reference sequence). This CDR3 comprises 14 residues. Trimming at V came to 6 bases and at J to 5 bases, leaving 4 bases not matched to a gene.

A single count supports this clone. The genes are TRBV12-3 or TRBV12-4 and TRBJ1-2, with no clear D. Trimming left V 3 bases short and J 4 bases short, with 9 bases between. The CDR3 is 13 residues long. Written as DNA, the CDR3 is TGTGCCAGCAGTTTTGGCGGCTTCTATGGCTACACCTTC. Translation: CASSFGGFYGYTF.

The V and J genes are TRBV3-1 (or the pseudogene TRBV3-2) and TRBJ2-1, with a tentative D call TRBD2 (6 bases). The V and J ends lost 2 bases and 2 bases respectively, with 10 bases between them. The CDR3 spans 15 residues. Germline CDR1 is LGHDT and CDR2 is YNNKEL (reference sequence). The CDR3 nucleotides read TGTGCCAGCAGCCAATACGCGGGGCCCTACAATGAGCAGTTCTTC. This sequence encodes CASSQYAGPYNEQFF.

The CDR3 bases are TGCGCCAGCAGCCCCTTGACTAGCGGGAACTCCGAGCAGTACTTC. It yields the protein CASSPLTSGNSEQYF. The genes are TRBV5-1 and TRBJ2-7; 11 positions match TRBD2. The length of the CDR3 is 15 residues. V shed 4 bases, J shed 6 bases, and the junction held 9 bases outside the gene matches. CDR1 and CDR2 (germline): SGHRS, YFSETQ. Full variable domain (missing parts from reference TRBV5-1 and TRBJ2-7): KAGVTQTPRYLIKTRGQQVTLSCSPISGHRSVSWYQQTPGQGLQFLFEYFSETQRNKGNFPGRFSGRQFSNSRSEMNVSTLELGDSALYLCASSPLTSGNSEQYFGPGTRLTVT.

J is TRBJ2-3 and V is TRBV6-4; maybe TRBD1 (6 bases). The CDR3 sequence is 16 residues long. V was trimmed by 6 bases and J by 1 base, leaving 17 bases between them. CDR1 MRHNA and CDR2 SNTAGT come from the germline V gene. The CDR3 here is CASSPGHMLRTDTQYF. CDR3 sequence (DNA): TGTGCCAGCAGCCCGGGACACATGTTACGCACAGATACGCAGTATTTT.

This sequence joins TRBV12-3 or TRBV12-4 and TRBJ2-7; a possible D gene is TRBD1 (6 bases). The CDR3 has 12 amino acids. V was cut by 6 bases and J by 9 bases, with 15 bases left in between. CDR3: CASRQTGPAQYF. CDR3 coding DNA: TGTGCCAGCAGACAGACAGGTCCCGCGCAGTACTTC.

This chain joins TRBV4-1 and TRBJ2-2, with 8 nucleotides matching TRBD2. The germline V gene encodes CDR1 MGHRA and CDR2 YSYEKL. V shed 5 bases and J 5 bases; nucleotides not matched to a gene: 16. The CDR3 covers 18 residues. The CDR3 region is CASSSRGSGGAVTGELFF. The CDR3 DNA is TGCGCCAGCAGCTCCCGGGGGTCCGGGGGGGCCGTTACCGGGGAGCTGTTTTTT.

The chain employs TRBV18 and TRBJ2-5, with TRBD1 identical over 8 bases. The CDR3 consists of 17 residues. Trimming at V came to 5 bases and at J to 5 bases, leaving 16 bases not matched to a gene. CDR1 and CDR2 from the germline V gene are KGHSH and LQKENI. In DNA, the CDR3 is TGTGCCAGCTCAGAACAGGGACAGGTCTCCCCTTGGGAGACCCAGTACTTC. Translating gives CASSEQGQVSPWETQYF.

This rearrangement joins TRBV6-5 to TRBJ2-7; TRBD2 is a possible D gene (5 bases). The CDR3 loop spans 14 amino acids. The ends were cut back, 0 bases at V and 2 bases at J, with 8 bases in the middle. Germline V lookup: CDR1 MNHEY, CDR2 SVGAGI. The CDR3 region is CASSYSAGTYEQYF. The CDR3 bases are TGTGCCAGCAGTTACTCTGCCGGGACCTACGAGCAGTACTTC.

The chain joins TRBV20-1 to TRBJ2-7; possible D gene TRBD1, 5 bases. Trimming removed 3 bases at V and 0 bases at J, with 12 bases between. Per germline, CDR1 DFQATT and CDR2 SNEGSKA (reference sequence). This CDR3 contains 14 residues. The CDR3 region is CSASQGFGSYEQYF. The CDR3 region has the DNA TGCAGTGCTAGTCAGGGATTCGGCTCCTACGAGCAGTACTTC.

This clone came up once. This rearrangement joins TRBV28 to TRBJ2-7, with TRBD2 identical over 9 bases. The junction had 8 bases not matched to a gene; V was cut back by 4 bases and J by 1 base. CDR3 length: 16 residues. Per the germline V gene, CDR1 is MDHEN and CDR2 is SYDVKM. CDR3 nucleotide sequence: TGTGCCAGCAGTTCTAAGGCTAGCGGGGCTTCCTACGAGCAGTACTTC. It codes for CASSSKASGASYEQYF.

The chain employs TRBV6-5 and TRBJ2-7; 7 bases match TRBD1. V shed 5 bases, J shed 3 bases, and the junction held 4 bases outside the gene matches. In germline, CDR1 is MNHEY, CDR2 SVGAGI. The CDR3 has 13 amino acids. DNA for the CDR3: TGTGCCAGCAGTCGGGGACAGAACTACGAGCAGTACTTC. It is translated as CASSRGQNYEQYF.

The chain carries TRBV9 and TRBJ2-3, with 9 nucleotides matching TRBD2. The ends lost 3 bases at V and 1 base at J; junction bases unmatched: 12. From germline, CDR1 is SGDLS and CDR2 YYNGEE. CDR3 length: 18 residues. CDR3 amino acids: CASSAYPLREGRTDTQYF. CDR3 bases: TGTGCCAGCAGCGCCTACCCCCTGCGGGAGGGCCGCACAGATACGCAGTATTTT.

The chain joins TRBV10-2 to TRBJ1-3; 7 bases line up with TRBD1. Looked up from germline, CDR1 is WSHSY and CDR2 is SAAADI. V lost 0 bases, J lost 4 bases, and 0 bases stayed unmatched. There are 14 residues in the CDR3. CDR3 in DNA: TGCGCCAGCAGTGAGTCGACAGGGGGAAACACCATATATTTT. This codes for CASSESTGGNTIYF.

The CDR3 region is CASSSGQFGSSYNSPLHF. The DNA for the CDR3 is TGTGCCAGCAGTTCGGGACAGTTCGGTAGCTCCTATAATTCACCCCTCCACTTT. V usage is TRBV27 and J usage is TRBJ1-6; 7 nucleotides line up with TRBD1. The CDR3 runs 18 residues. Germline CDR1 MNHEY, CDR2 SMNVEV (reference sequence). The V segment lost 4 bases and the J segment 0 bases; nucleotides outside the gene matches: 9.

The V and J genes are TRBV11-2 and TRBJ2-3, with D tentatively TRBD1 (5 bases). The CDR3 consists of 12 residues. Between the trimmed V and J ends, which lost 4 bases and 6 bases, there was a span of 8 bases. From germline, CDR1 is SGHAT and CDR2 FQNNGV. CDR3 residues: CASSSAGDTQYF. CDR3 bases: TGTGCCAGCAGCTCGGCAGGGGATACGCAGTATTTT. Complete variable domain (other parts from reference TRBV11-2 and TRBJ2-3): EAGVAQSPRYKIIEKRQSVAFWCNPISGHATLYWYQQILGQGPKLLIQFQNNGVVDDSQLPKDRFSAERLKGVDSTLKIQPAKLEDSAVYLCASSSAGDTQYFGPGTRLTVL.

The chain is built from TRBV15 and TRBJ2-7; 7 bases map to TRBD1. From germline, CDR1 is LNHNV and CDR2 YYDKDF (reference sequence). With V trimmed by 5 bases and J by 0 bases, 4 bases remained unmatched. The CDR3 sequence is 14 residues long. The CDR3 sequence: CATSPRDSSYEQYF. The DNA of the CDR3 is TGTGCCACCAGCCCCCGGGACAGCTCCTACGAGCAGTACTTC. The complete variable domain, with remaining parts taken from reference TRBV15 and TRBJ2-7, reads DAMVIQNPRYQVTQFGKPVTLSCSQTLNHNVMYWYQQKSSQAPKLLFHYYDKDFNNEADTPDNFQSRRPNTSFCFLDIRSPGLGDTAMYLCATSPRDSSYEQYFGPGTRLTVT.

This chain links TRBV5-1 with TRBJ1-4; 10 bases are shared with TRBD1. The CDR3 length is 16 residues. The ends lost 4 bases at V and 0 bases at J; junction bases unmatched: 3. Per the germline V gene, CDR1 is SGHRS and CDR2 is YFSETQ. The CDR3 protein is CASSRTGGATNEKLFF. In DNA form, the CDR3 reads TGCGCCAGCAGCAGGACAGGGGGGGCAACTAATGAAAAACTGTTTTTT.

This clone was seen a handful of times. Other DNA sequences from this sample encode an identical CDR3 as well. This chain connects TRBV11-3 to TRBJ2-5; D might be TRBD1 (6 bases). In germline, CDR1 is SGHNT, CDR2 YENEEA. The V and J ends lost 3 bases and 5 bases respectively, with 16 bases between them. The CDR3 consists of 15 residues. This CDR3 is CASSLGQGPRETQYF. In DNA, the CDR3 is TGTGCCAGCAGCTTGGGTCAGGGGCCGAGGGAGACCCAGTACTTC.